The clone carrying this TCR beta chain was found once. Its target is unknown. Time point indicated: week 35, safety follow-up. It was 300 ug of mutant IDH1 20-mer peptide that made up each vaccine dose, given with topical imiquimod. New WHO grade 3 or 4 IDH1-mutant, ATRX-lost astrocytomas were present in all donors. These data belong to a study of a mutant IDH1 vaccine in newly diagnosed glioma. Study-wide background: Treated patients were around 60% male, roughly 40% female, mean age approximately 40 years. Week 35 was assigned to visit V12, and week 47 was assigned to visit V13.

CDR3 size: 14 residues. Germline values: CDR1 SEHNR, CDR2 FQNEAQ (reference sequence). The junction had 5 bases not matched to a gene; V was cut back by 2 bases and J by 5 bases. Sequencing used immunoSEQ multiplex PCR; TCRdb keeps in-frame clones, though not all of them. The sample has around 69,000 clones, around 84% seen once. This chain uses TRBV7-9 with TRBJ2-7; TRBD2 matches at 8 bases. The source material was PBMCs, sampled from a glioma patient whose treatment included an IDH1 peptide vaccine. This clonotype was obtained from a man aged 25 to 40 with glioma. The CDR3 bases are TGTGCCAGCAGCTTATCGGGGGGGCAGAACGAGCAGTACTTC. As protein: CASSLSGGQNEQYF. Drawing the rest from reference TRBV7-9 and TRBJ2-7, the complete variable domain is DTGVSQNPRHKITKRGQNVTFRCDPISEHNRLYWYRQTLGQGPEFLTYFQNEAQLEKSRLLSDRFSAERPKGSFSTLEIQRTEQGDSAMYLCASSLSGGQNEQYFGPGTRLTVT.